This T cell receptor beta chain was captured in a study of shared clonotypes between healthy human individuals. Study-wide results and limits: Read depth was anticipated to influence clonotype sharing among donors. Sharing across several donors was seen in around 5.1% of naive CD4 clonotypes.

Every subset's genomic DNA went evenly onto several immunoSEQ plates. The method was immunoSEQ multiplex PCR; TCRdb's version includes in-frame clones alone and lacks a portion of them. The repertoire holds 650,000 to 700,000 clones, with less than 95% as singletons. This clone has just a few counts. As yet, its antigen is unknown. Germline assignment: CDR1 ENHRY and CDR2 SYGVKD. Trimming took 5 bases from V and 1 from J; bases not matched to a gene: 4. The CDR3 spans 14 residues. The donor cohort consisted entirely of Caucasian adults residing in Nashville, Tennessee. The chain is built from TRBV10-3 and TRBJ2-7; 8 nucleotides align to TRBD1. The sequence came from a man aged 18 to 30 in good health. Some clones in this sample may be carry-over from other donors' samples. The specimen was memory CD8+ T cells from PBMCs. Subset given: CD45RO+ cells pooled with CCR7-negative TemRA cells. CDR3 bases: TGTGCCATCAGTCCGACAGGGGCTTCCTACGAGCAGTACTTC. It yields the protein CAISPTGASYEQYF.